The TCR beta chain described here comes from a study of shared clonotypes between healthy human individuals. The V end was cut by 5 bases, the J end by 0 bases, with 11 bases between. CDR1 and CDR2 (germline): MNHNS, SASEGT. The CDR3 runs 15 residues. Points from the study as a whole: Non-shared clonotypes had lower generation probabilities than those shared by all four donors.

In the study's own analysis: ImmunoSEQ junction-only sequences lacked quality scores, so their filtering differed. Profiled with immunoSEQ multiplex PCR; TCRdb holds only in-frame clones, not every one. Clonal size and the V and J genes are those of that table, whereas D and trimming came from the DNA. Of about 1 million clones in the sample, 65% to 80% were seen once. The donors were all Caucasian adults (living in Nashville, Tennessee). Concerning this clone: Its antigen remains unknown.

The sequence was collected from a man younger than 35 in good health. This chain joins TRBV6-1 and TRBJ1-3, with D maybe TRBD1 (5 bases). Sample: memory CD4+ T cells sorted from blood. As for subset: CD45RA-negative fraction. The CDR3 DNA reads TGTGCCAGCAGTCAGACAGATCCCTCTGGAAACACCATATATTTT. It encodes CASSQTDPSGNTIYF.